This TCR beta chain was recorded in a study of OX40 agonist ivuxolimab in advanced cancers. As for this clone: Its matching antigen is unknown.

The study's findings and limits: Both CD4+ and CD8+ T cell populations in blood had undergone clonal expansion by week 6 at 0.1 to 3.0 mg/kg. CD8+ T cells were the subset that, on average, had more expanded clones than CD4+.

Repertoires were generated with immunoSEQ multiplex PCR, while TCRdb's copy carries only in-frame clones and drops some. The sample has some 69,000 clones; approximately 93% are singletons. Germline lookup yields CDR1 SGHNT and CDR2 YYREEE (reference sequence). V gave up 3 bases and J gave up 3 bases, with 10 bases separating them. The CDR3 extends over 14 amino acids. The origin of this receptor is an adult with an advanced solid tumor such as melanoma, head and neck, liver or kidney cancer. The specimen comprised CD4+ or CD8+ T cells sorted from blood, sampled in a trial of the OX40 agonist ivuxolimab. This chain connects TRBV5-4 to TRBJ2-1, with a possible D match to TRBD2 (5 bases). The CDR3 sequence is CASSSGLDYNEQFF. Written as DNA, the CDR3 is TGTGCCAGCAGCTCCGGACTGGACTACAATGAGCAGTTCTTC.